These 15 T cell receptor beta chains originate from one sample sequenced in a study of T cells in Graves' hyperthyroidism and ophthalmopathy. RNA transcripts gave rise to amplified TCR beta CDR3 regions. HTBI primers were used for first-round RT-PCR of the TCR CDR3. In TCRdb, the multiplex PCR reads were re-called with MiXCR into one record per CDR3 protein. The sample holds hundreds of thousands of distinct CDR3 sequences, 45% seen once. Sequences were obtained from peripheral blood or thyroid tissue (not recorded which). The receptors stem from an adult man with Graves' disease, either hyperthyroidism or ophthalmopathy (not recorded which).

The chain employs TRBV25-1 and TRBJ1-6, with TRBD1 matching 8 bases. CDR1 is MGHDK, CDR2 SYGVNS, per germline. The CDR3 is 15 residues long. Losses at the gene ends were 2 bases for V and 6 bases for J; bases not matched to a gene: 3. The CDR3 sequence: CASSETTGGNSPLHF. The DNA of the CDR3 is TGTGCCAGCAGTGAAACAACAGGGGGTAATTCACCCCTCCACTTT. Full variable domain (remainder filled in from reference TRBV25-1 and TRBJ1-6): EADIYQTPRYLVIGTGKKITLECSQTMGHDKMYWYQQDPGMELHLIHYSYGVNSTEKGDLSSESTVSRIRTEHFPLTLESARPSHTSQYLCASSETTGGNSPLHFGNGTRLTVT.

The V gene is TRBV6-1, the J gene TRBJ1-5, with D possibly TRBD1 on 5 matching bases. The CDR3 consists of 15 residues. CDR1 is MNHNS, CDR2 SASEGT, per germline. Trimming took 10 bases from V and 2 from J, leaving 18 bases between them. CDR3 sequence: CAISAGALGNQPQHF. CDR3 DNA: TGTGCCATCTCGGCTGGGGCTCTTGGCAATCAGCCCCAGCATTTT.

The table lists this clonotype with a few counts. The chain links TRBV6-1 to TRBJ1-1; D is unresolved. The germline V and J ends were trimmed by 7 bases and 0 bases, with 9 bases remaining between them. CDR1 and CDR2 from the germline V gene are MNHNS and SASEGT. CDR3 length: 13 residues. The CDR3 DNA reads as TGTGCCAGCAAACTTTCCATGAACACTGAAGCTTTCTTT. It specifies CASKLSMNTEAFF.

The table lists this clonotype with many counts. This chain uses TRBV25-1 with TRBJ1-1, with a tentative D call TRBD1 (6 bases). The CDR3 spans 12 residues. Germline V gives CDR1 MGHDK, CDR2 SYGVNS. Trimming cost V 5 bases and J 8 bases, with 12 bases left between them. CDR3 sequence reads: CASSSSGAEAFF. In DNA, the CDR3 is TGTGCCAGCAGTAGCTCAGGGGCCGAAGCTTTCTTT.

V gene TRBV29-1 combines with J gene TRBJ1-2; no reliable D call. Deletions cut 6 bases from V and 0 bases from J, with 11 bases between. The CDR3 runs 13 residues. CDR1 and CDR2 from the germline V gene are SQVTM and ANQGSEA. The CDR3, as DNA: TGCAGCGTAGAGCAGGCCGCTAACTATGGCTACACCTTC. Residues: CSVEQAANYGYTF.

V and J are TRBV9 and TRBJ1-1; D unclear. Germline CDR1 SGDLS, CDR2 YYNGEE. V was shortened by 4 bases and J by 7 bases, with 11 bases between the two germline ends. The CDR3 has 12 amino acids. The CDR3 spells CASSSPLGEAFF. DNA for the CDR3: TGTGCCAGCAGCTCACCACTCGGTGAAGCTTTCTTT.

This clonotype appeared a few times. V is TRBV7-9 and J is TRBJ2-5; either TRBD1 or TRBD2 may supply D (6 bases each). Germline V lookup: CDR1 SEHNR, CDR2 FQNEAQ (reference sequence). V shed 5 bases and J shed 5 bases, with 15 bases lying between them. The CDR3 extends over 14 amino acids. In DNA, the CDR3 is TGTGCCAGCAGCCAAGAGGGGGACTTCGAGACCCAGTACTTC. Protein product: CASSQEGDFETQYF.

This clonotype has a count of ten or more. The chain uses TRBV29-1 and TRBJ2-7; 10 nucleotides align to TRBD1. CDR1 SQVTM and CDR2 ANQGSEA come from the germline V gene. CDR3 size: 15 residues. Trimming took 3 bases from V and 2 from J; bases not matched to a gene: 7. In nucleotides, the CDR3 is TGCAGCGTTGAGTGGCGGGACAGGGGACCCTACGAGCAGTACTTC. Protein: CSVEWRDRGPYEQYF.

The V and J genes are TRBV7-2 and TRBJ1-1, with 7 bases aligning to TRBD1. Per the germline V gene, CDR1 is SGHTA and CDR2 is FQGNSA. V was clipped by 5 bases and J by 7 bases; unmatched bases: 13. This CDR3 contains 15 residues. CDR3 in DNA: TGTGCCAGCAGCCAGAGACAGGGTTCTCATTTTGAAGCTTTCTTT. Encoded protein: CASSQRQGSHFEAFF.

The chain recombines TRBV28 with TRBJ1-5; TRBD1 matches 7 bases. The V gene's germline CDR1 is MDHEN and CDR2 SYDVKM. Trimming at V came to 6 bases and at J to 7 bases, leaving 9 bases not matched to a gene. This CDR3 has 14 residues. CDR3 coding DNA: TGTGCCAGCAGCCGGACAGGTCCAGGGCAGCCCCAGCATTTT. This translates into CASSRTGPGQPQHF.

This clonotype was seen a handful of times. The genes are TRBV6-5 and TRBJ1-1; TRBD1 matches at 9 bases. This CDR3 comprises 15 residues. The germline gives CDR1 MNHEY, CDR2 SVGAGI. The V and J ends lost 6 bases and 1 base, in that order; junction bases with no gene match: 6. Here the CDR3 DNA reads TGTGCCAGCAGAACTCCGGGACAGGGGAACACTGAAGCTTTCTTT. Translation gives CASRTPGQGNTEAFF.

As to this clonotype: A read error may produce the germline difference seen at one junction end. The V call is TRBV29-1, the J call TRBJ2-6; D is undetermined. CDR1 SQVTM and CDR2 ANQGSEA come from the germline V gene. The CDR3 is 9 amino acids. CDR3 DNA: TGCAGCGGGGACAACGTCCTGACTTTC. This sequence encodes CSGDNVLTF.

This clonotype was seen at least ten times. V and J are TRBV9 and TRBJ1-1; perhaps TRBD1 as D (5 bases). The CDR3 totals 14 residues. Germline V gives CDR1 SGDLS, CDR2 YYNGEE. Trimming took 0 bases from V and 4 from J, leaving 10 bases between them. DNA for the CDR3: TGTGCCAGCAGCGTAGCTACAGGTAGCACTGAAGCTTTCTTT. It is translated as CASSVATGSTEAFF.

This clonotype showed up just a few times. The junction and the germline gene differ at one end; a read error may be behind it. The DNA of the CDR3 is TGCGCCAGCAGTAGGATAGGGGGCCAAGAGACCCAGTACTTC. This gives the protein CASSRIGGQETQYF. V gene TRBV7-3 combines with J gene TRBJ2-5; D may be TRBD1 (6 bases). The germline gives CDR1 SGHTA, CDR2 FQGTGA. The CDR3 length is 14 residues.

In this sample, this clonotype turned up many times. The J gene is TRBJ2-6, the V gene TRBV24-1; D may be TRBD1 or TRBD2 (6 bases each). CDR3 length equals 19 residues. From germline, CDR1 is KGHDR and CDR2 SFDVKD. Trimming took 2 bases from V and 1 from J, leaving 17 bases between them. CDR3 sequence reads: CATSDSGAGVGSGANVLTF. Here the CDR3 DNA reads TGTGCCACCAGTGATTCGGGAGCAGGGGTAGGATCTGGGGCCAACGTCCTGACTTTC.